The sequence of this TCR beta chain was determined in a study of blood T cells in healthy people across ages (dated by TCRdb to between 2014 and 2017). Context from the whole study: In model experiments, roughly one uniquely barcoded TCR beta cDNA molecule per two T cells was captured by template switching. The study measured age-related changes in TCR beta repertoire diversity using deep sequencing normalized with unique cDNA molecular identifiers. Four age groups were formed from the donors: young (average approximately 16 years), middle-aged (approximately 41), aged (approximately 60) and long-lived (roughly 81). To avoid experimental bias, donors of different ages were randomly spread across the sequencing lanes. Using the same blood draw, the study looked at two additional independent replicas of 1 million unique cDNA reads for two donors, one aged 18 to 30 and the other aged 80 or older.

Findings and caveats that apply to the study as a whole: Observed TCR beta diversity correlated strongly with the percentage of naive T cells measured by flow cytometry. Total diversity estimates from one million sequenced T cells were considered lower bounds and underestimates. Because the CMV infection status of the donors was unknown, age-related changes in expanded clonotypes may potentially have been confounded. Because profiling used bulk unsorted PBMCs, naive and antigen-experienced compartments could not be compared conclusively. As age increased, observed TCR beta diversity per million T cells dropped in a roughly linear way, and a significant reduction was already evident by age approximately 40. Compared with the aged group, more naive CD4+ T cells, fewer expanded clones and increased TCR diversity were shown by the long-lived group, suggesting age selection.

Relative to germline, V is 6 bases shorter and J is 5 bases shorter, with 16 bases between their ends. Sequences DFQATT (CDR1) and SNEGSKA (CDR2) are obtained from the germline V gene (reference sequence). The CDR3 numbers 13 residues from cysteine through phenylalanine. The entry retains the CDR3 DNA only, 39 bases that are in frame from base 1. In the case of this clonotype: The specificity of this receptor is unknown. No much larger clone exists at a distance of one base, and base qualities are not known.

Libraries came from 5' RACE. This sample was sequenced with an Illumina HiSeq 2500. A second PCR of 7 to 11 cycles was run with a J-beta primer mix and a sample-barcoded 5' primer. A template-switch 5' adaptor carrying 12 random nucleotides introduced a unique molecular identifier onto each TCR beta cDNA molecule. At least 3 million CDR3-containing paired-end reads were obtained from each sample. All of the RNA was converted into first-strand cDNA using the Mint cDNA synthesis kit, with a TRBC-specific oligonucleotide serving as the primer. After uracil-DNA glycosylase treatment, a first 18-cycle PCR used universal primers M1SS and BC2_uni_R on all cDNA. Turning to the authors' computational methods: Each sample was normalized by randomly selecting 1 million high-quality reads, each carrying a distinct molecular identifier. Reads sharing molecular identifiers were discarded rather than binned into consensus sequences. MiTCR, with a Q25 quality threshold and the strictest error-elimination algorithm, was used for CDR3 identification, clonotype clustering and error correction. A nonparametric unseen species model with Euler transformation was used to estimate lower-bound total TCR beta diversity. The raw public data were reprocessed by TCRdb itself: fastp quality trimming at Q25, MiXCR clonotype calling, in-frame beta chains only. One record per CDR3 amino acid sequence lists the most common genes and DNA. The V and J calls here are based on TCRdb, not the publication. The sample records just over 800,000 distinct CDR3 sequences, about 59% of which are singletons. Roughly 26% of the sample is in the top ten clones.

The 39 donors, aged about 6 to 90 years, were systemically healthy Caucasian individuals from Russia. Approximately 10 milliliters of peripheral blood were collected from each donor into EDTA-treated Vacutainer tubes. Ficoll-Paque density-gradient centrifugation was used to isolate PBMCs, with at least 7 million obtained per sample. Trizol reagent was used to extract total RNA from the PBMCs, yielding at least 6 micrograms per sample. Naive CD45RAhigh/CD27high T cell percentages were measured by flow cytometry on a PBMC aliquot from every donor. In this chain, TRBV20-1 is recombined with TRBJ1-2; a tentative D match to TRBD1 spans 5 bases. This TCR was sampled from a young man in good health. Sequencing input: blood. The base sequence is TGCAGTGCCATACGATTACAGGAGTATGGCTACACCTTC. It specifies CSAIRLQEYGYTF.